This paragraph covers one T cell receptor beta chain sequence. One end of the junction does not line up with germline, which may come from a read error. From germline, CDR1 is DFQATT and CDR2 SNEGSKA (reference sequence). The CDR3 spans 13 residues. A modified ARM-PCR protocol with three rounds of nested PCR amplified TCRbeta. TCRdb used MiXCR to reprocess the multiplex PCR reads, holding one entry per CDR3 protein. The sample has tens of thousands of distinct CDR3 sequences; over 80% are singletons. This record belongs to a study of tumor and adjacent non-tumor tissue in lung cancer. Study at large: The cohort had 12 to 13 adenocarcinoma, 2 squamous cell and 1 small cell patients. Stage I to III disease affected roughly ten men and roughly five women aged about 30 to 85.

This sample's RNA came from whole unsorted tissue. The sample taken for sequencing was lung tumor tissue. The clonotype was recovered from a woman aged 45 to 65 with non-small cell lung cancer. V is TRBV20-1 and J is TRBJ2-3; TRBD1 might be the D (5 bases). The CDR3 sequence is CSVTRLDTHTQYF. The CDR3 DNA reads as TGCAGTGTTACACGACTGGACACACATACGCAGTATTTT.